The present T cell receptor (beta chain) was sequenced within a study of blood T cell repertoires in COVID-19 (dated by TCRdb to between 2020 and 2021). With regard to the full study: The collaborator samples originated in the United States, Italy and Spain and spanned the acute and convalescent phases of COVID-19. The prospective study material was composed of cDNA or gDNA derived from T cells, B-cell-depleted T cells, or PBMCs. The dataset comprised deeply sampled blood TCRbeta repertoires from subjects exposed to, actively infected with, or recovered from COVID-19. The repertoires were released in a freely available public database intended as a resource for research on the immune response to SARS-CoV-2. Samples came from the ongoing ImmuneRACE study (first 160 participants) plus 1,254 subjects from 6 global collaborators. A de-identified subject ID, COVID-19 status, age in years and sex were almost always included in the sample metadata. Where available, HLA class I and class II types were obtained from metadata supplied by the sample provider rather than from assay-based typing.

TCRbeta CDR3 regions were amplified from genomic DNA by means of the immunoSEQ Assay, a bias-controlled multiplex PCR. The published analysis was carried out like this. Within the assay, amplification of reference gene primers was used to estimate how many nucleated cells each sample contained. Sequence reads were collapsed and filtered to measure the absolute abundance of every unique TCRbeta CDR3 rearrangement. For each sample, productive Simpson clonality was calculated as the square root of Simpson's diversity index across productive rearrangements. TCRdb retrieved this table from immuneACCESS and kept in-frame rearrangements only. Not all clones are present; in checked studies, unresolved V genes account for under half, and no reason is known for the remainder. V and J calls and clone size follow that table, whereas D and trimming were derived from the DNA. The sample table holds a few hundred thousand clones, of which around 81% were seen once. The leading ten clones occupy 15% to 19% of the sample.

A note on this clone: The clone's antigen remains unknown. There are no base qualities to consult, and no much larger clone falls within one base.

On the study overall, not on this receptor specifically: The amount of clinical and demographic metadata varied by source and participant and was provided uncurated.

One collaborating source in Seattle enrolled patients while the patients were actively infected and followed the patients over time throughout the course of disease. Whole blood was collected in K2EDTA tubes by collaborating institutions according to the institutions' own protocols. For TCRbeta analysis, collaborator samples were shipped as frozen whole blood, as isolated PBMCs, or as DNA extracted from either sample type. V sheds 6 bases and J sheds 6 bases, leaving 18 bases between their ends. The CDR3 runs 14 amino acids, cysteine and phenylalanine included. Only the CDR3 portion is preserved as DNA: 42 bases, with reading frame beginning at the first base. CDR1 is given as LNHDA and CDR2 as SQIVND, both from the germline V gene (reference sequence).

Sequenced material: peripheral blood. The rearranged segments are TRBV19 and TRBJ2-7, with TRBD2 as a weak D call on 5 bases. This sequence originates from a person aged 70 to 79 with COVID-19, enrolled during active disease. Here is the DNA: TGTGCCAGTAGCGGACCCTTAGGAGGTACCGAGCAGTACTTC. Its protein is CASSGPLGGTEQYF.